These 17 T cell receptor beta chains share one sample of origin, sequenced in a study of T cells in Graves' hyperthyroidism and ophthalmopathy. There were TCR beta CDR3 regions amplified from RNA transcripts. The HTBI primer set drove a first-round RT-PCR of the TCR CDR3. TCRdb called the multiplex PCR reads again in MiXCR, with one record for every CDR3 protein. The profile shows fewer than 550,000 distinct CDR3 sequences, around 14% of them singletons. The sequencing sample was made of blood. The receptors originated from a woman aged 18 to 35 with Graves' hyperthyroidism.

This clonotype has a handful of counts. The chain uses TRBV7-9 and TRBJ1-4, with a weak D call TRBD1 (5 bases). Trimming pared 8 bases from V and 3 bases from J, leaving 16 bases between. Germline CDR1 is SEHNR and CDR2 is FQNEAQ (reference sequence). This CDR3 is built from 15 residues. In DNA form, the CDR3 reads TGTGCCAGCCGGACCAGTGCGGGGGCTAATGAAAAACTGTTTTTT. Protein sequence: CASRTSAGANEKLFF.

At least ten counts were recorded for this clonotype. The V call is TRBV20-1, the J call TRBJ2-7; the match to TRBD1 covers 8 bases. Germline V gene sequence: CDR1 DFQATT, CDR2 SNEGSKA (reference sequence). Trimming cost V 6 bases and J 5 bases; bases outside gene matches: 15. The CDR3 runs to 15 residues. CDR3: CSATTDRGKKNEQYF. The CDR3, as DNA: TGCAGTGCCACTACCGACAGGGGTAAGAAAAACGAGCAGTACTTC.

This clonotype has a count of ten or more. The gene calls are TRBV3-1 and TRBJ1-6; no definite D call. Trimming shortened V by 2 bases and J by 4 bases, and 18 bases separated the two germline ends. The CDR3 contains 18 residues. From germline, CDR1 is LGHDT and CDR2 YNNKEL (reference sequence). The CDR3 DNA follows: TGTGCCAGCAGCCAATCAACCCGGCAGGTTCGATATAATTCACCCCTCCACTTT. This codes for CASSQSTRQVRYNSPLHF.

This clonotype was recorded many times. The chain uses TRBV19 and TRBJ1-1; maybe TRBD1 (6 bases). V was pared by 2 bases and J by 0 bases, with 16 bases between. Germline-derived CDR1 and CDR2 are LNHDA and SQIVND (reference sequence). This CDR3 contains 17 residues. The CDR3 coding sequence is TGTGCCAGTAGTATAATACGGGGGGCCTTAATGAACACTGAAGCTTTCTTT. Protein: CASSIIRGALMNTEAFF.

The chain has TRBV20-1 and TRBJ2-5; D might be TRBD1 (5 bases). In germline, CDR1 is DFQATT, CDR2 SNEGSKA (reference sequence). The CDR3 is made up of 11 amino acids. The V gene lost 5 bases and the J gene lost 5 bases, with 9 bases spanning the gap. The CDR3 DNA sequence: TGCAGTGCTGCCCAGGGCGAGACCCAGTACTTC. Amino acid sequence: CSAAQGETQYF.

This chain connects TRBV9 to TRBJ1-5; perhaps TRBD1 as D (6 bases). This CDR3 comprises 15 residues. V was trimmed by 0 bases and J by 7 bases, leaving 14 bases between them. Germline V CDR1 and CDR2: SGDLS, YYNGEE. Here the CDR3 reads CASSVGPGEKQPQHF. The CDR3 nucleotides are TGTGCCAGCAGCGTAGGTCCAGGGGAGAAGCAGCCCCAGCATTTT.

This clonotype was observed a handful of times. The conserved phenylalanine or tryptophan is not found at the CDR3 terminus, so this likely reflects a read error. V gene TRBV12-3 or TRBV12-4 combines with J gene TRBJ2-1, with a weak D call TRBD2 (7 bases). V lost 7 bases and J lost 3, with 16 bases in between. The CDR3 is made up of 15 amino acids. The CDR3 coding sequence is TGTGCCAGCATCCTTGGGGGGGGCCTCTACAATGAGCAGTTCTCC. Translated, it gives CASILGGGLYNEQFS.

The chain combines TRBV6-1 with TRBJ1-6; the D is unclear. The CDR3 spans 13 residues. The germline CDR1 and CDR2 sequences are MNHNS and SASEGT. Trimming took 6 bases from V and 5 from J, leaving 8 bases between them. In nucleotides, the CDR3 is TGTGCCAGCAGGGGAGGGAATAATTCACCCCTCCACTTT. Encoded protein: CASRGGNNSPLHF.

The chain has TRBV5-6 and TRBJ2-1; TRBD1 agrees at 7 bases. V lost 2 bases, J lost 7 bases, and 3 bases stayed unmatched. The germline V gene has CDR1 SGHDT and CDR2 YYEEEE. The CDR3 contains 13 residues. The CDR3 bases are TGTGCCAGCAGCTTTGGACAGGAGAATGAGCAGTTCTTC. It translates to CASSFGQENEQFF.

The rearrangement joins TRBV7-3 to TRBJ2-1; 7 bases fit TRBD2. This CDR3 region has 16 residues. After removal of 2 bases from V and 8 bases from J, the junction contained 12 bases not matched to a gene. Germline CDR1 is SGHTA and CDR2 is FQGTGA. CDR3 loop: CASSLAASGDWDEQFF. DNA for the CDR3: TGTGCCAGCAGCTTAGCGGCTAGCGGCGACTGGGATGAGCAGTTCTTC.

This clonotype came up a few times. The CDR3 DNA reads as TGTGCCAGCACAAATACTAGCGGGAGTCCCAGCATTCAGTACTTC. It translates to CASTNTSGSPSIQYF. This chain joins TRBV7-2 and TRBJ2-4, with 11 bases lining up with TRBD2. Trimming cost V 7 bases and J 9 bases; bases outside gene matches: 11. Germline CDR1 and CDR2: SGHTA and FQGNSA. CDR3 length: 15 amino acids.

This rearrangement joins TRBV20-1 to TRBJ1-4; 9 nucleotides align to TRBD1. The germline CDR1 and CDR2 sequences are DFQATT and SNEGSKA (reference sequence). Losses at the gene ends were 6 bases for V and 7 bases for J; bases not matched to a gene: 15. The CDR3 totals 16 residues. The CDR3 coding sequence is TGCAGTGCCAAGACCGGGACAGGGTTTTTCGGTGAAAAACTGTTTTTT. Its protein is CSAKTGTGFFGEKLFF.

This clonotype was seen repeatedly, ten times or more. The rearrangement links TRBV15 to TRBJ2-7; D perhaps matches TRBD1 (7 bases). CDR3 length equals 15 residues. Between the trimmed V and J ends, which lost 0 bases and 3 bases, there was a span of 12 bases. CDR1 is LNHNV, CDR2 YYDKDF, per germline (reference sequence). The CDR3 sequence is CATSRDSQGGYEQYF. In DNA, the CDR3 is TGTGCCACCAGCAGAGATTCCCAGGGGGGCTACGAGCAGTACTTC.

This chain links TRBV27 with TRBJ2-5, with D tentatively TRBD1 (5 bases). The CDR3 totals 13 residues. Trimming pared 5 bases from V and 4 bases from J, leaving 11 bases between. Germline CDR1 reads MNHEY; CDR2 reads SMNVEV (reference sequence). The CDR3 loop is CASSPGFPETQYF. CDR3 bases: TGTGCCAGCAGTCCAGGGTTTCCAGAGACCCAGTACTTC.

This clonotype appeared a few times. The V and J genes are TRBV7-8 and TRBJ2-2, with 9 nucleotides matching TRBD1. Per germline, CDR1 SGHVS and CDR2 FQNEAQ. CDR3 length: 21 residues. The V gene end was trimmed by 5 bases and the J gene end by 3 bases; junction bases not matched to a gene: 22. The CDR3 region is CASSERPGDRDVVSDTGELFF. As DNA, the CDR3 is TGTGCCAGCAGCGAGCGCCCAGGGGACAGGGATGTGGTTTCGGACACCGGGGAGCTGTTTTTT.

This clonotype has just a few counts. The rearrangement links TRBV11-2 to TRBJ2-2; maybe TRBD2 (5 bases). This CDR3 region has 13 residues. V was cut by 4 bases and J by 15 bases, with 18 bases left in between. CDR1 and CDR2 (germline): SGHAT, FQNNGV. As DNA, the CDR3 is TGTGCCAGCAGCTCTCGGGGATCTGCTAAGTTGTTTTTT. It translates to CASSSRGSAKLFF.

The table lists this clonotype with a few counts. The chain couples TRBV5-1 to TRBJ2-1; D possibly corresponds to TRBD2 (5 bases). Germline V gene lookup returns CDR1 SGHRS and CDR2 YFSETQ. The length of the CDR3 is 14 residues. The germline V and J ends were trimmed by 4 bases and 10 bases, with 18 bases remaining between them. CDR3 in DNA: TGCGCCAGCAGCCGGAACCGGGATACCTCCGAGCAGTTCTTC. Its translation is CASSRNRDTSEQFF.